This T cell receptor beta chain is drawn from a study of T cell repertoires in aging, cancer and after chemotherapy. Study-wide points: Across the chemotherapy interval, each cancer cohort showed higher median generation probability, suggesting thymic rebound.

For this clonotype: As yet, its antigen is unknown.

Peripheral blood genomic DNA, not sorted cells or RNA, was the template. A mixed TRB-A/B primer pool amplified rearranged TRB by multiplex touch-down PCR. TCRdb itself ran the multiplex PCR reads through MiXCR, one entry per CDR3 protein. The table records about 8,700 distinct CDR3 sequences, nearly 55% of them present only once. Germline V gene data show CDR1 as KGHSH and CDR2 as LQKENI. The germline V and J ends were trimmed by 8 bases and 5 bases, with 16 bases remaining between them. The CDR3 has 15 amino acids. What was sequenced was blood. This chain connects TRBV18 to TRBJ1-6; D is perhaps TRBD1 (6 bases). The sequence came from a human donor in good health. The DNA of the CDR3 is TGTGCCAGCACCCCGGGCCGGACAGATAATTCACCCCTCCACTTT. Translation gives CASTPGRTDNSPLHF.